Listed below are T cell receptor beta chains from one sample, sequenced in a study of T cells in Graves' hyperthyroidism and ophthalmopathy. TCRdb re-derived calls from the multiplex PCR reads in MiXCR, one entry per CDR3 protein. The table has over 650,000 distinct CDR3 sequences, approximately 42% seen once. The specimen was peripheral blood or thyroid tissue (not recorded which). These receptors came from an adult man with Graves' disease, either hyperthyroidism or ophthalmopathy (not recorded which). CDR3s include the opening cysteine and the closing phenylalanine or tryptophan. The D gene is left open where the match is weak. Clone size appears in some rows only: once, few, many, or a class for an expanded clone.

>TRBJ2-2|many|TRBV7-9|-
CASRLDRNTGELFF
TGTGCCAGCAGGTTGGACAGGAACACCGGGGAGCTGTTTTTT
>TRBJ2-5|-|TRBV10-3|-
CAICSGGLRSQETQYF
TGTGCCATCTGCAGTGGAGGTCTGCGGTCCCAAGAGACCCAGTACTTC
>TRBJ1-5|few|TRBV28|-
CASSLLGRNQPQHF
TGTGCCAGCAGCTTACTGGGGCGCAATCAGCCCCAGCATTTT
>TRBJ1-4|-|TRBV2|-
CASSDPWGATTNEKLFF
TGTGCCAGCAGTGATCCTTGGGGGGCCACGACTAATGAAAAACTGTTTTTT
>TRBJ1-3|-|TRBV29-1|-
CSVADISGNTIYF
TGCAGCGTTGCGGATATCTCTGGAAACACCATATATTTT
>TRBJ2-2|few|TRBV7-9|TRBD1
CASSFGQATGELFF
TGTGCCAGCAGTTTCGGACAGGCCACCGGGGAGCTGTTTTTT
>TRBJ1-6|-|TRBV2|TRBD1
CATYLPLTGTNSPLHF
TGTGCCACCTACCTACCACTGACAGGGACTAATTCACCCCTCCACTTT
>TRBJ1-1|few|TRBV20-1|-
CSSPSVGVTEAFF
TGCAGCTCTCCTTCGGTAGGGGTTACTGAAGCTTTCTTT
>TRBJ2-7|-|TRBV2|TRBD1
CAWSVGTVSYEQYF
TGTGCCTGGAGTGTCGGGACAGTGTCCTACGAGCAGTACTTC
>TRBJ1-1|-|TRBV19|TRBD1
CASSARTGDWTEAFF
TGTGCCAGTAGTGCCCGGACAGGGGATTGGACTGAAGCTTTCTTT
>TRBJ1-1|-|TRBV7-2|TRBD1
CASSEGTAYKAFF
TGTGCCAGCAGTGAGGGGACAGCCTATAAAGCTTTCTTT
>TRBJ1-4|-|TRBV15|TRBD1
CATSTGQGSEKLFF
TGTGCCACCAGCACGGGACAGGGAAGTGAAAAACTGTTTTTT
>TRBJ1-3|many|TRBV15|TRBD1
CATSRETGIPGNTIYF
TGTGCCACCAGCAGAGAGACAGGGATACCTGGAAACACCATATATTTT
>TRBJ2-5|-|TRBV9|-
CASSQSTRETQYF
TGTGCCAGCAGCCAATCAACACGGGAGACCCAGTACTTC
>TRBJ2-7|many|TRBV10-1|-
CASSESDLQEQYF
TGCGCCAGCAGTGAGTCGGATCTGCAAGAGCAGTACTTC
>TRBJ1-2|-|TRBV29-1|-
CSVGTPDGYTF
TGCAGCGTTGGGACACCGGATGGCTACACCTTC
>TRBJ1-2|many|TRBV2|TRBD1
CASKTGGYGYTF
TGTGCCAGCAAAACAGGGGGCTATGGCTACACCTTC
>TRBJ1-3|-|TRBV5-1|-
CASSLDGTLLAGNTIYF
TGCGCCAGCAGCTTGGACGGGACTTTACTGGCTGGAAACACCATATATTTT
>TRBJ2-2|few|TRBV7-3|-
CASSPEGGELFF
TGTGCCAGCAGCCCAGAGGGCGGGGAGCTGTTTTTT
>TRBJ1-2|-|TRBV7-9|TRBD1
CASSPAGGYGYTF
TGTGCCAGCAGCCCAGCAGGGGGCTATGGCTACACCTTC
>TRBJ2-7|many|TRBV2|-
CASSLQGRGSYEQYF
TGTGCCAGCAGTTTACAGGGTCGGGGGTCCTACGAGCAGTACTTC
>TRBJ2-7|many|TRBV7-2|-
CASSLGLGAYEQYF
TGTGCCAGCAGCTTGGGACTGGGGGCCTACGAGCAGTACTTC
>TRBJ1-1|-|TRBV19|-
CASRTPGWNTEAFF
TGTGCCAGTAGGACCCCAGGGTGGAACACTGAAGCTTTCTTT
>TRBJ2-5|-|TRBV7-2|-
CASSYSSAGFQQETQYF
TGTGCCAGCAGTTACTCGAGCGCAGGGTTCCAACAAGAGACCCAGTACTTC
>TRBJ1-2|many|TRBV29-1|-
CSVGVLGQPYGYTF
TGCAGCGTTGGCGTCTTGGGACAACCCTATGGCTACACCTTC
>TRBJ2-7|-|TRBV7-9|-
CASSHGTEQYF
TGTGCCAGCAGCCACGGGACCGAGCAGTACTTC
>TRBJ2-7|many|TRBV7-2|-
CASSPLRGGEQYF
TGTGCCAGCAGCCCTCTGAGGGGAGGCGAGCAGTACTTC
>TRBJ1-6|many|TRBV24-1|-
CATSDNREYGSPLHF
TGTGCCACCAGTGACAACAGGGAGTATGGTTCACCCCTCCACTTT
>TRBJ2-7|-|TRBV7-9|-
CASSLEATAYEQYF
TGTGCCAGCAGCTTGGAGGCTACCGCCTACGAGCAGTACTTC
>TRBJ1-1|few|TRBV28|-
CASSRLGEAFF
TGTGCCAGCAGTAGACTTGGGGAAGCTTTCTTT
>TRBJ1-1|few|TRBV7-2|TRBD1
CASSPDRAGNTEAFF
TGTGCCAGCAGCCCGGACAGGGCCGGCAACACTGAAGCTTTCTTT
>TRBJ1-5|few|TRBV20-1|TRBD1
CSARDRGYNQPQHF
TGCAGTGCTAGGGACAGGGGGTACAATCAGCCCCAGCATTTT
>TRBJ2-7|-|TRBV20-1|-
CSAGGGAVYEQYF
TGCAGTGCTGGGGGGGGGGCGGTCTACGAGCAGTACTTC
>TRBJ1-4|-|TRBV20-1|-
CSASRVGKLFF
TGCAGTGCAAGCAGGGTTGGAAAACTGTTTTTT
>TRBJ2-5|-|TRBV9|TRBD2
CASSASGGGETQYF
TGTGCCAGCAGTGCAAGCGGGGGGGGGGAGACCCAGTACTTC
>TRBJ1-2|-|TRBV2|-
CASTEGHVGGYTF
TGTGCCAGCACCGAGGGTCATGTGGGTGGCTACACCTTC
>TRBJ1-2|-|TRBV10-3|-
CTISDMGFRGYTF
TGTACCATCAGTGATATGGGATTCCGGGGCTACACCTTC
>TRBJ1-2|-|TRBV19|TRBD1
CASIRNKGQGTYGYTF
TGTGCCAGTATCCGCAACAAGGGACAGGGGACCTATGGCTACACCTTC
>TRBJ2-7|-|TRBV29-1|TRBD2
CSVDLAGAPYEQYF
TGCAGCGTTGACCTAGCGGGAGCCCCCTACGAGCAGTACTTC
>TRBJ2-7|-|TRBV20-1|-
CSARGYEQYF
TGCAGTGCTAGGGGGTACGAGCAGTACTTC
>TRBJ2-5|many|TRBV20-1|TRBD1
CSARPTGQETQYF
TGCAGTGCTAGACCGACAGGGCAAGAGACCCAGTACTTC
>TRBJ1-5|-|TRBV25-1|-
CASSDGGIQPQHF
TGTGCCAGCAGTGACGGCGGGATTCAGCCCCAGCATTTT
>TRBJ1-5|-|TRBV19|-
CASSMYSDQPQHF
TGTGCCAGTAGTATGTACAGTGATCAGCCCCAGCATTTT
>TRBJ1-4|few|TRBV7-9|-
CASSLSGREKLFF
TGTGCCAGCAGCTTGTCAGGGAGGGAAAAACTGTTTTTT
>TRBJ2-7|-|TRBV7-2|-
CASTTGTYEQYF
TGTGCCAGCACCACTGGGACCTACGAGCAGTACTTC